This T cell receptor (beta chain) was captured by sequencing in a study of naive and memory T cell subsets. Study results and limitations: Naive and memory subsets had different power law exponents for TCR abundance.

Both TRBC1 and TRBC2 were covered by a beta constant-region primer of two equimolar oligonucleotides. Four rounds of PCR amplified the ligated cDNA using nested alpha and beta constant-region primers plus SP2. Each CDR3 protein is one row after TCRdb ran MiXCR on the UMI-ligation and nested PCR reads. The data contain roughly 7,500 distinct CDR3 sequences, about 30% of them singletons. A remark on this clonotype: Its antigen is not known.

Germline values: CDR1 MNHEY, CDR2 SVGAGI. The V end lost 2 bases, the J end lost 2 bases, and 6 bases lay between the germline ends. The CDR3 covers 13 residues. CMV status came from CD4+ IFNgamma after overnight CMV lysate stimulation. CD4 T cells were positively selected, then CD8 T cells from the CD4-negative fraction. Cells stained for CD3, CD4, CD8, CD45RA and CD27 were sorted into four subsets. The J gene is TRBJ2-5, the V gene TRBV6-5, with TRBD1 as a possible D gene (6 bases). The TCR was taken from a human donor in good health. The sequenced sample was CD8+ TEMRA cells from blood. Subset indicated: effector memory re-expressing CD45RA, CD45RA+ CD27-. CDR3 coding DNA: TGTGCCAGCAGTTACGGACAGCAAGAGACCCAGTACTTC. It yields the protein CASSYGQQETQYF.